Below are 8 T cell receptor beta chains sequenced from a single sample in a study of cytomegalovirus exposure and HLA in healthy donors. Use of 60 Vbeta and 13 Jbeta primers characterized the PCR. TCRdb keeps only in-frame clones here, not all; method: immunoSEQ multiplex PCR. The sample carries 150,000 to 200,000 clones, around 78% recorded once. The sequenced sample was PBMCs. These receptors were taken from a woman in her 30s in good health and CMV-seropositive.

CDR3 DNA sequence: TGCGCCAGCAGCCAAGCGTCGGGGACTGCCGGGGAGCTGTTTTTT. This gives the protein CASSQASGTAGELFF. J is TRBJ2-2 and V is TRBV4-3, with a tentative D call TRBD2 (6 bases). CDR3 size: 15 residues. The V and J ends lost 1 base and 6 bases respectively, with 12 bases between them. Germline CDR1 reads LGHNA; CDR2 reads YSLEER.

This chain links TRBV9 with TRBJ2-7; D perhaps matches TRBD2 (5 bases). Between the trimmed V and J ends, which lost 0 bases and 1 base, there was a span of 8 bases. The CDR3 spans 14 residues. CDR1 and CDR2 (germline): SGDLS, YYNGEE. This chain's CDR3 is CASSVEDSSYEQYF. The CDR3 bases are TGTGCCAGCAGCGTAGAGGACTCTTCCTACGAGCAGTACTTC.

The chain carries TRBV4-1 and TRBJ1-2; D unresolved. The CDR3 is 15 residues long. V dropped 6 bases and J dropped 2 bases, with 16 bases sitting between them. Germline values: CDR1 MGHRA, CDR2 YSYEKL. The CDR3 coding sequence is TGCGCCAGCAGTCTCGGGAGTAACCAGAACTATGGCTACACCTTC. Its translation: CASSLGSNQNYGYTF.

V and J are TRBV7-2 and TRBJ2-7; 7 nucleotides align to TRBD2. The V gene end was trimmed by 2 bases and the J gene end by 0 bases; junction bases not matched to a gene: 1. The CDR3 covers 14 residues. The germline V gene encodes CDR1 SGHTA and CDR2 FQGNSA. The CDR3 spells CASSLLAASYEQYF. Written as DNA, the CDR3 is TGTGCCAGCAGCTTACTAGCGGCCTCCTACGAGCAGTACTTC.

Here the CDR3 reads CASSIGGQGPQHF. DNA of the CDR3: TGTGCCAGTAGTATAGGAGGACAGGGGCCCCAGCATTTT. This chain joins TRBV19 and TRBJ1-5; 8 nucleotides align to TRBD1. The germline gives CDR1 LNHDA, CDR2 SQIVND (reference sequence). There are 13 residues in the CDR3. After removal of 1 base from V and 9 bases from J, the junction contained 2 bases not matched to a gene.

This clone was picked up one time. In DNA form, the CDR3 reads TGTGCTAGTGGTTTAGCGGCCGAGCAGTTCTTC. This encodes CASGLAAEQFF. J is TRBJ2-1 and V is TRBV12-5, with D possibly being TRBD2 (5 bases). Germline values: CDR1 LGHNT, CDR2 FRNRAP. CDR3 length: 11 residues. V was shortened by 3 bases and J by 10 bases, with 7 bases between the two germline ends.

V and J are TRBV5-1 and TRBJ2-7; 7 bases fit TRBD1. Losses at the gene ends were 3 bases for V and 6 bases for J; bases not matched to a gene: 12. The CDR3 contains 15 residues. Germline V gives CDR1 SGHRS, CDR2 YFSETQ. The chain's CDR3 is CASSWTTGYDSEQYF. CDR3 DNA sequence: TGCGCCAGCAGCTGGACGACAGGGTACGACAGCGAGCAGTACTTC.

The chain couples TRBV4-3 to TRBJ1-4, with D perhaps TRBD1 (5 bases). CDR1 is LGHNA, CDR2 YSLEER, per germline. With 5 bases removed from V and 4 bases from J, the gap between germline ends came to 17 bases. The CDR3 runs to 16 residues. CDR3 sequence reads: CASSSGGGGFNEKLFF. The CDR3 DNA reads as TGCGCCAGCAGCTCGGGGGGGGGAGGTTTTAATGAAAAACTGTTTTTT.